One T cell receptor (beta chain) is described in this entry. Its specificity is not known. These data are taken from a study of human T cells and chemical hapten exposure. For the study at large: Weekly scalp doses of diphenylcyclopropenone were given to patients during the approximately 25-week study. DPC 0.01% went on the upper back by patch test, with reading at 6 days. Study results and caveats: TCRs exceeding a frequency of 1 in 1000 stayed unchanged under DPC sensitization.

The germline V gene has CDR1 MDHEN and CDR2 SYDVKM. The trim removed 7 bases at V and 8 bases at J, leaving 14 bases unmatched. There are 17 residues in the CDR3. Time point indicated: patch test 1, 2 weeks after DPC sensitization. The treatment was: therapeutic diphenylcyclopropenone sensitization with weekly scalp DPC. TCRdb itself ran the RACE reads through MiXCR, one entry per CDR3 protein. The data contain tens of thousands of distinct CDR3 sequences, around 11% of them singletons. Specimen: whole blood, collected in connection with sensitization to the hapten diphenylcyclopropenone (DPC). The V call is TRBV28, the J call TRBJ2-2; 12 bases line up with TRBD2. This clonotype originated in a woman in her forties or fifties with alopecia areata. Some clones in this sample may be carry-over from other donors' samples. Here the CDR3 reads CASTETSGRGLLGELFF. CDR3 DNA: TGTGCCAGCACCGAGACTAGCGGGAGAGGACTTTTAGGGGAGCTGTTTTTT.